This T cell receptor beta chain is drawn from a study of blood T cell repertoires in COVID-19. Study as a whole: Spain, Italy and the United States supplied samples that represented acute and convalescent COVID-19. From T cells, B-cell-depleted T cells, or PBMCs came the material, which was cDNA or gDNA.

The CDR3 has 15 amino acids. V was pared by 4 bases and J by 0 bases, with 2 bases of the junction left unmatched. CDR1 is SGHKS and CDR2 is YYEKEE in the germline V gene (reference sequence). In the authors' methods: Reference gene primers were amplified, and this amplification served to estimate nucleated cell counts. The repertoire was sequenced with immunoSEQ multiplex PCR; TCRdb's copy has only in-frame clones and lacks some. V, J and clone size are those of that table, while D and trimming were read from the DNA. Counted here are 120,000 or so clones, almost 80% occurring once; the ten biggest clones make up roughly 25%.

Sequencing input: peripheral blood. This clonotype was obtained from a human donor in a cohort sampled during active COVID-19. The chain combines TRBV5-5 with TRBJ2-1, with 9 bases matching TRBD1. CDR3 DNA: TGTGCCAGCAGCACGGGACAGGGCTCCTACAATGAGCAGTTCTTC. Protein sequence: CASSTGQGSYNEQFF.